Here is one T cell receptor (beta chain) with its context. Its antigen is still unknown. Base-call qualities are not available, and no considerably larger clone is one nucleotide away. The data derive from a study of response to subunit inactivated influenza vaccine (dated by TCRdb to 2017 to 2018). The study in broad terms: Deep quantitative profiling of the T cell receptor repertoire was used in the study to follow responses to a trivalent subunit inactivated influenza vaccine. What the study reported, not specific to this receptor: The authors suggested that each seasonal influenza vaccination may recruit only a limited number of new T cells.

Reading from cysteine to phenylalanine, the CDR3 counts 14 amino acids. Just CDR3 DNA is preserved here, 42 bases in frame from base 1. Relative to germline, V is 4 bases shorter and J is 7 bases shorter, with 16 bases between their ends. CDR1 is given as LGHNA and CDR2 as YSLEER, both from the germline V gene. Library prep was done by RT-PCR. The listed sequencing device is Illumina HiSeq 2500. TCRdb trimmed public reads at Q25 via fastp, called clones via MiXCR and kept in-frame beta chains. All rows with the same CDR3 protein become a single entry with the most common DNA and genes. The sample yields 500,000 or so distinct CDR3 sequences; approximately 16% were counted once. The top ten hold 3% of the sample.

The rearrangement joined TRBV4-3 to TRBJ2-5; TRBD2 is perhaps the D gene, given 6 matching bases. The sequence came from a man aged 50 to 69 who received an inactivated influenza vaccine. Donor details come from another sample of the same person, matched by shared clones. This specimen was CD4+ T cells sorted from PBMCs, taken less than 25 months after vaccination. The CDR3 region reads CASSPDRVGGTQYF. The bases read TGCGCCAGCAGCCCAGATCGGGTGGGAGGGACCCAGTACTTC.